This TCR beta chain originates from a study of T cell repertoires in cytomegalovirus infection. CDR3 length: 16 residues. The ends were cut back, 6 bases at V and 1 base at J, with 16 bases in the middle. Germline V gene lookup returns CDR1 SGHTA and CDR2 FQGNSA. Notes on this clonotype: Its antigen is unidentified.

TCRdb recomputed calls from the reads with MiXCR, one row per CDR3 protein. Counted here are 84,000 or so distinct CDR3 sequences, around 49% occurring once; the ten biggest clones make up approximately 93%. The sequence came from a human donor in good health (CMV status not recorded). Some clones in this sample may be carry-over from other donors' samples. The chain recombines TRBV7-2 with TRBJ2-1; maybe TRBD2 (6 bases). Sequenced material: CD8+ T cells from cultured PBMCs, taken from culture after CMV antigen stimulation. In DNA, the CDR3 is TGTGCCAGCAGTCACTTCCGGGACTCTTCCTACAATGAGCAGTTCTTC. This translates into CASSHFRDSSYNEQFF.